The 20 T cell receptor beta chains below were found in one sample sequenced in a study of cytomegalovirus exposure and HLA in healthy donors. Sequenced by immunoSEQ multiplex PCR; TCRdb stores in-frame clones only, minus some. The sample holds roughly 49,000 clones, over 85% seen once. The sample consisted of PBMCs. Source of these receptors: a woman under 30 in good health and CMV-seropositive.

The chain recombines TRBV7-6 with TRBJ1-2; 8 nucleotides align to TRBD1. This CDR3 is 16 amino acids long. With 5 bases clipped from V and 0 bases from J, the junction kept 8 bases outside the gene matches. Germline V gives CDR1 SGHVS, CDR2 FNYEAQ. The CDR3 sequence: CASSPRRDRTNYGYTF. The CDR3 DNA follows: TGTGCCAGCAGCCCTCGCCGGGACAGGACTAACTATGGCTACACCTTC.

This chain connects TRBV28 to TRBJ2-6; weak D call: TRBD1 (5 bases). V lost 3 bases, J lost 2 bases, and 8 bases lay in between. The germline V gene has CDR1 MDHEN and CDR2 SYDVKM. This CDR3 has 15 residues. The chain's CDR3 is CASSFPGPGANVLTF. The CDR3 nucleotides are TGTGCCAGCAGTTTCCCAGGGCCTGGGGCCAACGTCCTGACTTTC.

CDR3 DNA: TGTGCCAGCAGCCGGACTAGCGGGAGTGAAAATGAGCAGTTCTTC. Translated: CASSRTSGSENEQFF. The chain combines TRBV7-3 with TRBJ2-1; 13 positions match TRBD2. Germline V lookup: CDR1 SGHTA, CDR2 FQGTGA. Trimming at V came to 5 bases and at J to 7 bases, leaving 5 bases not matched to a gene. This CDR3 contains 15 residues.

This chain joins TRBV4-1 and TRBJ2-2, with TRBD1 identical over 9 bases. J lost 3 bases, V lost 1 base, and 3 bases had no gene match. The CDR3 totals 16 residues. The germline gives CDR1 MGHRA, CDR2 YSYEKL. The CDR3 spells CASSQVQGAHTGELFF. Written as DNA, the CDR3 is TGCGCCAGCAGCCAAGTACAGGGGGCGCACACCGGGGAGCTGTTTTTT.

V is TRBV10-3 and J is TRBJ2-7; 10 bases are a match to TRBD1. The CDR3 has 13 amino acids. Germline loops: CDR1 ENHRY, CDR2 SYGVKD. With V trimmed by 10 bases and J by 1 base, 4 bases remained unmatched. CDR3 amino acids: CATGQGGSYEQYF. CDR3 bases: TGTGCCACCGGACAGGGGGGATCCTACGAGCAGTACTTC.

This chain uses TRBV29-1 with TRBJ2-3, with 9 bases fitting TRBD2. CDR3 length: 15 residues. Germline-derived CDR1 and CDR2 are SQVTM and ANQGSEA. The V segment lost 8 bases and the J segment 7 bases; nucleotides outside the gene matches: 16. The CDR3 is CSSSPSSGTSYTQYF. In DNA form, the CDR3 reads TGCAGCTCTTCCCCCTCTAGCGGGACGTCGTATACGCAGTATTTT.

This rearrangement joins TRBV6-1 to TRBJ1-3; the D gene is possibly TRBD1 (5 bases). V gave up 1 base and J gave up 4 bases, with 14 bases separating them. The CDR3 has 16 amino acids. Germline V lookup: CDR1 MNHNS, CDR2 SASEGT. CDR3 residues: CASSEGGGTGGNTIYF. The CDR3 region has the DNA TGTGCCAGCAGTGAAGGGGGGGGGACGGGAGGAAACACCATATATTTT.

The chain recombines TRBV28 with TRBJ2-3; D not certain. V was clipped by 10 bases and J by 3 bases, with 11 bases between them. Germline CDR1 MDHEN, CDR2 SYDVKM. The CDR3 is made up of 12 amino acids. The CDR3 loop is CATGDVTDTQYF. The CDR3 nucleotides are TGTGCCACGGGTGATGTAACAGATACGCAGTATTTT.

The rearrangement links TRBV5-6 to TRBJ2-1; possibly TRBD2 for D (6 bases). The V gene lost 3 bases and the J gene lost 5 bases, with 15 bases spanning the gap. The CDR3 covers 15 residues. Germline V gives CDR1 SGHDT, CDR2 YYEEEE. Here the CDR3 DNA reads TGTGCCAGCAGCTCCCCGCGGGCGGGGAACAATGAGCAGTTCTTC. This sequence encodes CASSSPRAGNNEQFF.

The chain carries TRBV7-9 and TRBJ1-2, with 9 bases that match TRBD1. Germline V gene sequence: CDR1 SEHNR, CDR2 FQNEAQ (reference sequence). V lost 6 bases to trimming and J lost 0 bases; unmatched junction nucleotides: 11. The CDR3 extends over 17 amino acids. CDR3 bases: TGTGCCAGCAGTCCCACAGGGGGCGCCCCCTCTAACTATGGCTACACCTTC. Translating gives CASSPTGGAPSNYGYTF.

This rearrangement joins TRBV27 to TRBJ2-1, with TRBD2 matching 14 bases. Trimming removed 4 bases from V and 6 bases from J; junction bases left unmatched: 5. Germline CDR1 MNHEY, CDR2 SMNVEV (reference sequence). The CDR3 extends over 16 amino acids. The CDR3 loop is CASSSGLAGALNEQFF. The DNA of the CDR3 is TGTGCCAGCAGTTCGGGACTAGCGGGAGCACTCAATGAGCAGTTCTTC.

The rearrangement joins TRBV27 to TRBJ2-1; weak D call: TRBD2 (6 bases). The germline V gene has CDR1 MNHEY and CDR2 SMNVEV (reference sequence). Trimming took off 5 bases at V and 1 base at J, with 12 bases between the two ends. The CDR3 has 15 residues. CDR3 sequence: CASSLSGASYNEQFF. The CDR3, as DNA: TGTGCCAGCAGTCTTAGCGGAGCATCCTACAATGAGCAGTTCTTC.

The CDR3 sequence: CASSYSRAVISNEQFF. CDR3 DNA: TGTGCCAGCAGTTACTCGAGGGCAGTTATCTCAAATGAGCAGTTCTTC. This rearrangement joins TRBV6-5 to TRBJ2-1; weak D call: TRBD2 (5 bases). The CDR3 runs 16 residues. Germline lookup yields CDR1 MNHEY and CDR2 SVGAGI. The V gene lost 0 bases and the J gene lost 7 bases, with 16 bases spanning the gap.

The V call is TRBV27, the J call TRBJ1-5; a weak D match, TRBD1 (6 bases). Trimming shortened V by 6 bases and J by 3 bases, and 18 bases separated the two germline ends. The CDR3 is 16 amino acids. Germline-derived CDR1 and CDR2 are MNHEY and SMNVEV (reference sequence). The CDR3: CASSLSSGGSNQPQHF. CDR3 bases: TGTGCCAGCAGCCTATCTTCGGGGGGCTCCAATCAGCCCCAGCATTTT.

The V call is TRBV11-1, the J call TRBJ2-5, with 10 bases fitting TRBD1. V shed 5 bases and J 4 bases; nucleotides not matched to a gene: 4. Germline lookup yields CDR1 SGHAT and CDR2 FQDESV (reference sequence). The CDR3 spans 14 residues. Here the CDR3 reads CASSADRGVETQYF. The CDR3 DNA reads TGTGCCAGCAGCGCGGACAGGGGGGTAGAGACCCAGTACTTC.

The V and J genes are TRBV2 and TRBJ2-1; 9 bases map to TRBD2. V lost 0 bases to trimming and J lost 10 bases; unmatched junction nucleotides: 10. CDR3 length: 16 amino acids. Germline V CDR1 and CDR2: SNHLY, FYNNEI. The CDR3 coding sequence is TGTGCCAGCAGTGAAGCGGGTAGCGGGAGCCGGGGGGAGCAGTTCTTC. It is translated as CASSEAGSGSRGEQFF.

The rearrangement joins TRBV30 to TRBJ2-1; TRBD1 aligns across 9 bases. After removal of 5 bases from V and 8 bases from J, the junction contained 1 base not matched to a gene. This CDR3 has 11 residues. The germline V gene has CDR1 GTSNPN and CDR2 SVGIG (reference sequence). CDR3 residues: CAWGTGHEQFF. The CDR3 DNA reads as TGTGCCTGGGGGACAGGGCATGAGCAGTTCTTC.

The CDR3 spells CASSSLQNRGPYEQYF. The CDR3 bases are TGTGCCAGCAGCTCCCTCCAGAACAGGGGGCCCTACGAGCAGTACTTC. V is TRBV11-2 and J is TRBJ2-7, with 9 bases fitting TRBD1. Germline trimming cut 4 bases from V and 2 bases from J; bases unmatched to any gene: 9. Germline V gives CDR1 SGHAT, CDR2 FQNNGV. CDR3 length: 16 amino acids.

The CDR3 reads CASSSRLAGVVETQYF. Here the CDR3 DNA reads TGTGCCAGCAGTTCAAGACTAGCGGGAGTGGTAGAGACCCAGTACTTC. The genes are TRBV27 and TRBJ2-5, with 12 bases identical to TRBD2. This CDR3 spans 16 amino acids. V dropped 4 bases and J dropped 4; count of bases not matched to a gene: 7. The V gene's germline CDR1 is MNHEY and CDR2 SMNVEV (reference sequence).

The CDR3 sequence is CAWKSSGRSGELFF. In DNA form, the CDR3 reads TGTGCCTGGAAGAGTAGCGGGAGGTCCGGGGAGCTGTTTTTT. The genes are TRBV30 and TRBJ2-2; 10 bases line up with TRBD2. The CDR3 is made up of 14 amino acids. Germline V gene data show CDR1 as GTSNPN and CDR2 as SVGIG (reference sequence). V shed 4 bases, J shed 6 bases, and the junction held 5 bases outside the gene matches. The full variable domain, completed using reference TRBV30 and TRBJ2-2, is SQTIHQWPATLVQPVGSPLSLECTVEGTSNPNLYWYRQAAGRGLQLLFYSVGIGQISSEVPQNLSASRPQDRQFILSSKKLLLSDSGFYLCAWKSSGRSGELFFGEGSRLTVL.